This T cell receptor beta chain derives from a study of T cell responses to AZD1222 COVID-19 vaccine. Whole-study results and caveats: Repertoires were sampled only after the peak T cell response. In the spike-specific TCR repertoire, nearly half reportedly target unmutated variant regions.

The germline V gene has CDR1 KGHSH and CDR2 LQKENI. With 2 bases removed from V and 1 base from J, the gap between germline ends came to 9 bases. This CDR3 has 14 residues. This table comes from immunoSEQ multiplex PCR, and its TCRdb copy is limited to in-frame clones, with some not included. The sample carries 120,000 to 150,000 clones, about 93% recorded once. A remark on this clone: The antigen is undetermined.

This TCR was recovered from an adult in good health. Sequencing was performed on peripheral blood, taken on day 0 of AZD1222 vaccination. The rearrangement uses TRBV18 and TRBJ2-7; D not certain. The CDR3 region has the DNA TGTGCCAGCTCACCAGAAGGGCAGTCCTACGAGCAGTACTTC. It specifies CASSPEGQSYEQYF.